One sample yielded the 25 T cell receptor beta chains listed below, sequenced in a study of blood T cell repertoires in COVID-19. Using immunoSEQ multiplex PCR, the repertoire was profiled, and TCRdb retains in-frame clones only, with some absent. Of a few hundred thousand clones in the sample, under 95% are singletons; the top ten hold about 18%. Material for sequencing was PBMCs or T cells enriched from blood (not recorded which). All receptors derive from a woman in her twenties or thirties who had recovered from COVID-19.

V and J are TRBV28 and TRBJ1-2, with D possibly being TRBD1 (6 bases). Germline V CDR1 and CDR2: MDHEN, SYDVKM. This CDR3 comprises 13 residues. V gave up 9 bases and J gave up 2 bases, with 13 bases separating them. CDR3 sequence (DNA): TGTGCCAGTAAAACAGGGCGAAACTATGGCTACACCTTC. Protein sequence: CASKTGRNYGYTF.

The count of this clone is one. This chain links TRBV4-1 with TRBJ1-3, with a possible D match to TRBD1 (6 bases). V was trimmed by 3 bases and J by 4 bases, leaving 10 bases between them. This CDR3 spans 14 amino acids. Germline CDR1 and CDR2: MGHRA and YSYEKL. The CDR3 nucleotides read TGCGCCAGCAGCCAGCTCGGACAGGGAAACACCATATATTTT. It is translated as CASSQLGQGNTIYF.

This clone was detected only once. The CDR3 loop is CASTPFTALRDEQFF. CDR3 nucleotides: TGCGCCAGCACCCCTTTCACCGCACTCAGGGATGAGCAGTTCTTC. V and J are TRBV5-1 and TRBJ2-1; a weak D match, TRBD1 (5 bases). V shed 6 bases and J shed 8 bases, with 21 bases lying between them. CDR1 and CDR2 (germline): SGHRS, YFSETQ. The CDR3 has 15 residues.

V and J are TRBV10-2 and TRBJ1-1; tentative D call: TRBD1 (6 bases). CDR1 and CDR2 (germline): WSHSY, SAAADI. The germline V and J ends were trimmed by 11 bases and 0 bases, with 16 bases remaining between them. This CDR3 has 14 amino acids. This CDR3 reads CASQRGGLNTEAFF. The CDR3 DNA is TGCGCCTCTCAAAGGGGGGGTTTGAACACTGAAGCTTTCTTT.

Comment on this clone: Other DNA sequences in this sample translate to the same CDR3. The chain links TRBV27 to TRBJ2-7; a weak D match, TRBD2 (6 bases). Looked up from germline, CDR1 is MNHEY and CDR2 is SMNVEV (reference sequence). The CDR3 sequence is 13 residues long. V lost 5 bases and J 0 bases, leaving 8 bases between the germline ends. Written as DNA, the CDR3 is TGTGCCAGCAGTCGGGACTCCTCCTACGAGCAGTACTTC. As protein: CASSRDSSYEQYF.

The V gene is TRBV11-2, the J gene TRBJ1-1; D is ambiguous. The CDR3 covers 15 residues. Germline V gives CDR1 SGHAT, CDR2 FQNNGV. Trimming removed 4 bases from V and 3 bases from J, with 15 bases in between. In DNA, the CDR3 is TGTGCCAGCAGCTCTCGCCTTGGGAGCGACACTGAAGCTTTCTTT. This translates into CASSSRLGSDTEAFF.

The chain is built from TRBV10-3 and TRBJ2-7, with no clear D. Germline V gene lookup returns CDR1 ENHRY and CDR2 SYGVKD. CDR3 length: 12 amino acids. The V and J ends lost 3 bases and 3 bases respectively, with 6 bases between them. Here the CDR3 DNA reads TGTGCCATCAGTGACGTCAGCTACGAGCAGTACTTC. As protein: CAISDVSYEQYF.

The rearrangement uses TRBV28 and TRBJ1-5, with D maybe TRBD1 (5 bases). The CDR3 has 15 residues. Germline-derived CDR1 and CDR2 are MDHEN and SYDVKM. The V gene lost 8 bases and the J gene lost 5 bases, with 19 bases spanning the gap. The CDR3 loop is CASHLVGRGDQPQHF. In DNA, the CDR3 is TGTGCCAGCCATTTAGTGGGGCGGGGAGATCAGCCCCAGCATTTT.

The CDR3 nucleotides are TGTGCCAGCAGTTTCTCTACAGGGACCAATCAGCCCCAGCATTTT. As protein: CASSFSTGTNQPQHF. The chain joins TRBV27 to TRBJ1-5; D is possibly TRBD1 (6 bases). CDR1 is MNHEY, CDR2 SMNVEV, per germline (reference sequence). With 3 bases removed from V and 3 bases from J, the gap between germline ends came to 12 bases. The CDR3 length is 15 residues.

The V gene is TRBV12-3 or TRBV12-4, the J gene TRBJ2-3; D is undetermined. The CDR3 has 12 amino acids. V was pared by 1 base and J by 5 bases, with 4 bases between. CDR3 residues: CASSLGGDTQYF. The CDR3 bases are TGTGCCAGCAGTTTAGGCGGAGATACGCAGTATTTT.

The chain has TRBV11-1 and TRBJ2-3, with 12 nucleotides matching TRBD2. In germline, CDR1 is SGHAT, CDR2 FQDESV (reference sequence). CDR3 length: 16 residues. V lost 5 bases, J lost 0 bases, and 3 bases stayed unmatched. CDR3 protein: CASSQGLAGSTDTQYF. The CDR3, as DNA: TGTGCCAGCAGCCAAGGACTAGCGGGGAGCACAGATACGCAGTATTTT.

The chain recombines TRBV3-1 (or the pseudogene TRBV3-2) with TRBJ2-1, with TRBD1 identical over 7 bases. The CDR3 contains 15 residues. CDR1 and CDR2 (germline): LGHDT, YNNKEL (reference sequence). Trimming took 4 bases from V and 7 from J; bases not matched to a gene: 10. The CDR3: CASSRRQGLTNEQFF. CDR3 nucleotides: TGTGCCAGCAGCCGGAGACAGGGCCTTACGAATGAGCAGTTCTTC.

This clone was recorded a few times. The chain employs TRBV5-1 and TRBJ1-6; no firm D call. Germline V lookup: CDR1 SGHRS, CDR2 YFSETQ. V was cut by 0 bases and J by 7 bases, with 8 bases left in between. The CDR3 totals 14 residues. This chain's CDR3 is CASSLGDPNSPLHF. The CDR3 region has the DNA TGCGCCAGCAGCTTGGGAGATCCCAATTCACCCCTCCACTTT.

The chain uses TRBV27 and TRBJ1-6; 7 nucleotides align to TRBD1. Germline CDR1 MNHEY, CDR2 SMNVEV (reference sequence). This CDR3 spans 14 amino acids. Trimming at V came to 3 bases and at J to 6 bases, leaving 2 bases not matched to a gene. The CDR3 coding sequence is TGTGCCAGCAGTTTTTCAGGGGGTAATTCACCCCTCCACTTT. Translated, it gives CASSFSGGNSPLHF.

The DNA for the CDR3 is TGTGCCAGCAGTGAATCGTTTCTTACCTACGAGCAGTACTTC. This encodes CASSESFLTYEQYF. The chain carries TRBV2 and TRBJ2-7; D is undetermined. CDR3 length: 14 residues. Germline CDR1 is SNHLY and CDR2 is FYNNEI. V was shortened by 2 bases and J by 2 bases, with 10 bases between the two germline ends.

This rearrangement joins TRBV7-2 to TRBJ1-1; tentatively, D is TRBD1 (5 bases). The V and J ends lost 5 bases and 1 base respectively, with 11 bases between them. Germline assignment: CDR1 SGHTA and CDR2 FQGNSA. The CDR3 totals 14 residues. The chain's CDR3 is CASSTRQPNTEAFF. The DNA of the CDR3 is TGTGCCAGCAGCACCAGACAGCCGAACACTGAAGCTTTCTTT.

This clone came up once. The chain recombines TRBV3-1 (or the pseudogene TRBV3-2) with TRBJ2-4; D unclear. There are 12 residues in the CDR3. V lost 1 base, J lost 5 bases, and 3 bases lay in between. CDR1 and CDR2 (germline): LGHDT, YNNKEL (reference sequence). In DNA, the CDR3 is TGTGCCAGCAGCCAAGCAGAAAACATTCAGTACTTC. Translated: CASSQAENIQYF.

This clone came up a few times. The rearrangement links TRBV19 to TRBJ2-2, with a weak D call TRBD2 (7 bases). There are 18 residues in the CDR3. Trimming cost V 4 bases and J 1 base, with 19 bases left between them. Germline lookup yields CDR1 LNHDA and CDR2 SQIVND (reference sequence). The CDR3 DNA is TGTGCCAGTAGTAGGCGGGGGCGACCACTACTGAACACCGGGGAGCTGTTTTTT. It specifies CASSRRGRPLLNTGELFF.

In this sample, this clone turned up once. The chain combines TRBV7-2 with TRBJ1-6, with D tentatively TRBD1 (5 bases). The CDR3 has 12 amino acids. The germline V and J ends were trimmed by 10 bases and 2 bases, with 6 bases remaining between them. The germline V gene has CDR1 SGHTA and CDR2 FQGNSA. CDR3 DNA: TGTGCCACAGGGACCTATAATTCACCCCTCCACTTT. It is translated as CATGTYNSPLHF.

V is TRBV4-3 and J is TRBJ2-1; no clear D gene. The CDR3 is made up of 13 amino acids. The germline V gene encodes CDR1 LGHNA and CDR2 YSLEER. The V and J ends lost 4 bases and 3 bases respectively, with 7 bases between them. The CDR3 here is CASSLLDYNEQFF. The CDR3 DNA is TGCGCCAGCAGCCTACTCGACTACAATGAGCAGTTCTTC.

V gene TRBV5-1 combines with J gene TRBJ2-5; 10 nucleotides agree with TRBD1. The germline gives CDR1 SGHRS, CDR2 YFSETQ. The CDR3 runs 15 residues. Unmatched junction bases numbered 11, after V lost 7 bases and J lost 5 bases. This chain's CDR3 is CASGPGQGSGETQYF. CDR3 DNA: TGCGCCAGCGGACCGGGACAGGGGTCCGGGGAGACCCAGTACTTC.

This chain connects TRBV2 to TRBJ1-1; 7 bases fit TRBD1. The J segment lost 1 base and the V segment lost 7 bases, leaving 12 bases of the junction unmatched. The germline CDR1 and CDR2 sequences are SNHLY and FYNNEI. The CDR3 covers 16 residues. CDR3 amino acids: CASNGPTGFRNTEAFF. The CDR3 DNA is TGTGCCAGCAACGGCCCGACAGGGTTTCGGAACACTGAAGCTTTCTTT. The full variable domain, completed using reference TRBV2 and TRBJ1-1, is EPEVTQTPSHQVTQMGQEVILRCVPISNHLYFYWYRQILGQKVEFLVSFYNNEISEKSEIFDDQFSVERPDGSNFTLKIRSTKLEDSAMYFCASNGPTGFRNTEAFFGQGTRLTVV.

The chain is built from TRBV2 and TRBJ1-2, with 9 bases aligning to TRBD1. From germline, CDR1 is SNHLY and CDR2 FYNNEI. The ends lost 4 bases at V and 0 bases at J; junction bases unmatched: 3. The CDR3 has 15 residues. This chain's CDR3 is CASSGNRGPNYGYTF. CDR3 sequence (DNA): TGTGCCAGCAGTGGAAACAGGGGGCCTAACTATGGCTACACCTTC.

The rearrangement joins TRBV4-1 to TRBJ2-7, with 9 bases fitting TRBD1. Per germline, CDR1 MGHRA and CDR2 YSYEKL. V lost 3 bases and J lost 3; bases outside the gene matches: 3. CDR3 size: 14 residues. CDR3 residues: CASSHGQGSYEQYF. CDR3 DNA sequence: TGCGCCAGCAGCCACGGACAGGGGAGCTACGAGCAGTACTTC.

The gene calls are TRBV19 and TRBJ2-1, with TRBD2 matching over 10 bases. Trimming took 6 bases from V and 5 from J; bases not matched to a gene: 13. This CDR3 region has 17 residues. In germline, CDR1 is LNHDA, CDR2 SQIVND (reference sequence). CDR3 in amino acids: CASSQTPLAGVNNEQFF. In DNA, the CDR3 is TGTGCCAGTAGCCAAACCCCGCTAGCGGGAGTAAACAATGAGCAGTTCTTC.